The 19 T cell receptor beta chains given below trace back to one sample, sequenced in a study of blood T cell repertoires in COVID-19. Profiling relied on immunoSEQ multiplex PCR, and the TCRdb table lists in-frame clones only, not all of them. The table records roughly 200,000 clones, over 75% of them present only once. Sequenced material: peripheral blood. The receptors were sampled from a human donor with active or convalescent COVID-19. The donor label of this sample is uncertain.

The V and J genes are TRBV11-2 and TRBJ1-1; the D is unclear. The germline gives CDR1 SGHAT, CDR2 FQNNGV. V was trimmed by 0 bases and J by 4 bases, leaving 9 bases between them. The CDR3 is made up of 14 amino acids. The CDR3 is CASSLEGGITEAFF. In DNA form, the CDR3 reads TGTGCCAGCAGCTTAGAGGGAGGAATCACTGAAGCTTTCTTT.

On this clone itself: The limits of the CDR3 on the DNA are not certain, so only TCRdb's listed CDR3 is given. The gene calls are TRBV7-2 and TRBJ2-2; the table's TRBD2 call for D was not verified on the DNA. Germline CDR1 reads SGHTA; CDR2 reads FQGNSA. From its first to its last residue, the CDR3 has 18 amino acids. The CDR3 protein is CASSLTYIAGGPAGSCFF.

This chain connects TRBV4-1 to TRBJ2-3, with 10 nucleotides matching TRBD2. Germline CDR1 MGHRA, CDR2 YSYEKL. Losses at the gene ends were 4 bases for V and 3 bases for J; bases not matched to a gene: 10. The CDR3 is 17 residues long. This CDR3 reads CASSRTTAGGLTDTQYF. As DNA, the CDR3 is TGCGCCAGCAGCCGGACTACAGCGGGAGGGCTGACAGATACGCAGTATTTT.

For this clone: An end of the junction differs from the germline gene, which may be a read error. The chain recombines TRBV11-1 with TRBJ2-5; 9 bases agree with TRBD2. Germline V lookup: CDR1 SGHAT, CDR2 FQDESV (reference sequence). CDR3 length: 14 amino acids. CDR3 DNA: TGTGCCAGCAGCCTAGCGGGGAGTATGGAGACCCAGTACTTC. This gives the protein CASSLAGSMETQYF. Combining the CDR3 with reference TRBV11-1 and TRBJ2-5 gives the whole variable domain EAEVAQSPRYKITEKSQAVAFWCDPISGHATLYWYRQILGQGPELLVQFQDESVVDDSQLPKDRFSAERLKGVDSTLKIQPAELGDSAMYLCASSLAGSMETQYFGPGTRLLVL.

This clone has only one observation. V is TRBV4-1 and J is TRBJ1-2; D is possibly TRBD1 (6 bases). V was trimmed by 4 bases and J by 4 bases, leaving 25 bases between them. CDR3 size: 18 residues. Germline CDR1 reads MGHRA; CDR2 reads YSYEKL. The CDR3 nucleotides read TGCGCCAGCAGCCTCCCTAACCGGGTGGGGGCCTGGAGCTATGGCTACACCTTC. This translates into CASSLPNRVGAWSYGYTF.

The chain's CDR3 is CASRPRWVNEQFF. For the CDR3, the DNA is TGTGCCAGCCGACCTAGATGGGTGAATGAGCAGTTCTTC. V gene TRBV19 combines with J gene TRBJ2-1; D is unresolved. CDR1 is LNHDA and CDR2 is SQIVND in the germline V gene (reference sequence). The V gene lost 9 bases and the J gene lost 7 bases, with 16 bases spanning the gap. CDR3 length: 13 residues.

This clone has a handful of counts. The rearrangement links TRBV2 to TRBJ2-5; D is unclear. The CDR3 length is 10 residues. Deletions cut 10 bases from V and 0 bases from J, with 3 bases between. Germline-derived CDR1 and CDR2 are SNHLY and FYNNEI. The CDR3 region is CAIYQETQYF. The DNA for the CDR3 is TGTGCCATATACCAAGAGACCCAGTACTTC.

Here the CDR3 DNA reads TGTGCCAGCAGAAAAGATCGGGGGGGCCCCGATACGCAGTATTTT. This gives the protein CASRKDRGGPDTQYF. The chain uses TRBV7-2 and TRBJ2-3; TRBD2 aligns across 8 bases. Germline V gives CDR1 SGHTA, CDR2 FQGNSA. The V and J ends lost 6 bases and 6 bases, in that order; junction bases with no gene match: 11. There are 15 residues in the CDR3.

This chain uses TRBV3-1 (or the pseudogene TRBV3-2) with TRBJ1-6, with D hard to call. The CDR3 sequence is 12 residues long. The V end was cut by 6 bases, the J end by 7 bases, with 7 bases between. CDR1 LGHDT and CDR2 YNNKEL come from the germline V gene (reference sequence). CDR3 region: CASRRTNSPLHF. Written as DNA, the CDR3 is TGTGCCAGCAGGCGCACGAATTCACCCCTCCACTTT.

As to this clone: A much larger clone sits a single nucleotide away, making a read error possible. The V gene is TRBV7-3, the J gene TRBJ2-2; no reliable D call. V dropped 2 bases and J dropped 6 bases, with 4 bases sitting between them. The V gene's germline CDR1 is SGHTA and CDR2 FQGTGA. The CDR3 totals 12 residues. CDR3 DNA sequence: TGTGCCAGCAGCTTAGGAGCCGGGGAGCTGTTTTTT. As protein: CASSLGAGELFF. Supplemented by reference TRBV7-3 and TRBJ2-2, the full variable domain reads GAGVSQTPSNKVTEKGKYVELRCDPISGHTALYWYRQSLGQGPEFLIYFQGTGAADDSGLPNDRFFAVRPEGSVSTLKIQRTERGDSAVYLCASSLGAGELFFGEGSRLTVL.

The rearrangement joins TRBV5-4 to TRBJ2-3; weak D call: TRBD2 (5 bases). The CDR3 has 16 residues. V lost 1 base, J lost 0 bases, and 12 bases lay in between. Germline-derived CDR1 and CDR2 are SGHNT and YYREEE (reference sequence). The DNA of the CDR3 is TGTGCCAGCAGCTTGCCAACGGGAAGAAGCACAGATACGCAGTATTTT. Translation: CASSLPTGRSTDTQYF. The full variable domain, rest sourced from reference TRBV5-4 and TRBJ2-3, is ETGVTQSPTHLIKTRGQQVTLRCSSQSGHNTVSWYQQALGQGPQFIFQYYREEENGRGNFPPRFSGLQFPNYSSELNVNALELDDSALYLCASSLPTGRSTDTQYFGPGTRLTVL.

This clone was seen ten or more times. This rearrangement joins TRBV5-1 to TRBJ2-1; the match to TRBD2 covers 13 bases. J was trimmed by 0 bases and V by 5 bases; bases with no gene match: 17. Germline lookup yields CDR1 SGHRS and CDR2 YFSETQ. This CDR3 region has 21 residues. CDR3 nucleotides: TGCGCCAGCAGTTCCCCAAGTTCGGGACTAGCGGGGCTAAGCTCCTACAATGAGCAGTTCTTC. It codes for CASSSPSSGLAGLSSYNEQFF.

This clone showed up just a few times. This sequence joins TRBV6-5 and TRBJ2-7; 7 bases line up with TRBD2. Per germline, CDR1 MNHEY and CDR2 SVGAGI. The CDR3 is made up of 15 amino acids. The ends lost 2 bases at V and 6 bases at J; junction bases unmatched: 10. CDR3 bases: TGTGCCAGCAGTTACCTCCTGGCGGGAGCGGGCGAGCAGTACTTC. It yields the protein CASSYLLAGAGEQYF.

The CDR3 here is CAWGAQINEKLFF. The CDR3 DNA reads as TGTGCCTGGGGGGCACAGATCAATGAAAAACTGTTTTTT. The chain combines TRBV30 with TRBJ1-4; a weak D match, TRBD1 (5 bases). This CDR3 region has 13 residues. Per the germline V gene, CDR1 is GTSNPN and CDR2 is SVGIG (reference sequence). Trimming shortened V by 5 bases and J by 5 bases, and 12 bases separated the two germline ends. Complete variable domain (other parts from reference TRBV30 and TRBJ1-4): SQTIHQWPATLVQPVGSPLSLECTVEGTSNPNLYWYRQAAGRGLQLLFYSVGIGQISSEVPQNLSASRPQDRQFILSSKKLLLSDSGFYLCAWGAQINEKLFFGSGTQLSVL.

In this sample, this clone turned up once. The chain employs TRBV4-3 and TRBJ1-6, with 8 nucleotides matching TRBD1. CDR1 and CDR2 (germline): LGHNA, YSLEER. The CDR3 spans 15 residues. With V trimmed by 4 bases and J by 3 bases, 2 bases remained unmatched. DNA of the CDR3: TGCGCCAGCAGCCCGGACAGGGTCTATAATTCACCCCTCCACTTT. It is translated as CASSPDRVYNSPLHF.

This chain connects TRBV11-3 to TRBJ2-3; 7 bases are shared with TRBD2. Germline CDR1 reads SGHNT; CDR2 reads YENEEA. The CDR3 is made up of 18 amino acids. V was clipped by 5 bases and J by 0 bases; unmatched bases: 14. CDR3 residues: CASSLQTMSGTSTDTQYF. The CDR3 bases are TGTGCCAGCAGCCTCCAGACAATGAGCGGGACTAGCACAGATACGCAGTATTTT.

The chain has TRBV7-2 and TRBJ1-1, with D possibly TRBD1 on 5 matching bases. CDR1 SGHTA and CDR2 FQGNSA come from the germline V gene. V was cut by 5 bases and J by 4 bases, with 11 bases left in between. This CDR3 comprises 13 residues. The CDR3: CASSAGRGTEAFF. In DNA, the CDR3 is TGTGCCAGCAGCGCTGGAAGGGGCACTGAAGCTTTCTTT.

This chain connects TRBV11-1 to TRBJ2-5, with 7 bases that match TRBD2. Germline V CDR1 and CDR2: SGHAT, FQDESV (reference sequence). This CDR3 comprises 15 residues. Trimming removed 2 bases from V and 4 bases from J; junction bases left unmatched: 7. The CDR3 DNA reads TGTGCCAGCAGCTTATACACTAGCGTGGTAGAGACCCAGTACTTC. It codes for CASSLYTSVVETQYF.

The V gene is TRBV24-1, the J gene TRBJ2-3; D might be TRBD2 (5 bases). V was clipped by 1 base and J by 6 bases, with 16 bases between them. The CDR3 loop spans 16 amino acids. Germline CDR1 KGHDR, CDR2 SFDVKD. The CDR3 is CATSDLGRSGGDTQYF. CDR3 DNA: TGTGCCACCAGTGATTTAGGCAGGTCCGGAGGTGATACGCAGTATTTT.